This T cell receptor (beta chain) derives from a study of cytomegalovirus exposure and HLA in healthy donors. In the study overall: An early data release held tens of millions of unique TCRs from HLA-typed donors.

Broader study findings: Later examination showed HLA-associated TCR beta chains had greater clonal expansion than equally common others. TCR sequences were mostly rare, though some public TCRs occurred in many donors.

PCR involved 60 Vbeta and 13 Jbeta primers. The table came from immunoSEQ multiplex PCR; TCRdb's copy has only in-frame clones and leaves some out. Of 100,000 to 150,000 clones in the sample, around 70% are singletons; the top ten hold approximately 7%. The study sampled nominally healthy donors, though unrecorded immune exposures were likely. The CDR3 is 12 amino acids. Germline V gene sequence: CDR1 SEHNR, CDR2 FQNEAQ (reference sequence). The V and J ends lost 2 bases and 10 bases respectively, with 11 bases between them. A note on this clone: As yet, its antigen is unknown.

V is TRBV7-9 and J is TRBJ1-2; D is uncertain. This clonotype was obtained from a man between 40 and 49 years old in good health and CMV-seropositive. Sequencing was done on a sample of PBMCs. Written as DNA, the CDR3 is TGTGCCAGCAGCTTAACAAGAGGGATCTACACCTTC. Its protein product is CASSLTRGIYTF.